These 17 T cell receptor beta chains share one sample of origin, sequenced in a study of CD8 T cells in Susac syndrome. The authors reverse transcribed 0.5 to 1 ug RNA with random hexamers. Each CDR3 protein is one row after TCRdb ran MiXCR on the immunoSEQ multiplex PCR reads. The sample records roughly 200,000 distinct CDR3 sequences, roughly 94% being singletons. Sequenced sample: CD4+ T cells from PBMCs. The source of these receptors is a human donor with Susac syndrome.

The chain carries TRBV29-1 and TRBJ2-7; tentatively, D is TRBD1 (6 bases). The length of the CDR3 is 14 residues. CDR1 is SQVTM, CDR2 ANQGSEA, per germline. Trimming shortened V by 2 bases and J by 2 bases, and 13 bases separated the two germline ends. The CDR3 sequence: CSVEPRGATYEQYF. For the CDR3, the DNA is TGCAGCGTTGAACCCAGGGGAGCAACCTACGAGCAGTACTTC.

This chain joins TRBV6-2 or TRBV6-3 and TRBJ2-5; TRBD2 might be the D (5 bases). The V gene's germline CDR1 is MNHEY and CDR2 SVGEGT. The CDR3 loop spans 12 amino acids. Trimming pared 5 bases from V and 7 bases from J, leaving 11 bases between. The CDR3 nucleotides are TGTGCCAGCAGTCGCCCCGGAGGGACCCAGTACTTC. Translation: CASSRPGGTQYF.

This clonotype was detected once. The genes are TRBV5-1 and TRBJ2-5, with 11 bases aligning to TRBD2. V dropped 5 bases and J dropped 4; count of bases not matched to a gene: 7. The CDR3 extends over 15 amino acids. The germline CDR1 and CDR2 sequences are SGHRS and YFSETQ. The CDR3 sequence is CASSDGTSGAETQYF. The CDR3 nucleotides read TGCGCCAGCAGTGATGGGACTAGCGGTGCAGAGACCCAGTACTTC.

The V and J genes are TRBV5-6 and TRBJ2-2; D uncertain. This CDR3 region has 13 residues. V was trimmed by 6 bases and J by 4 bases, leaving 10 bases between them. Per germline, CDR1 SGHDT and CDR2 YYEEEE. CDR3 region: CASKPFFTGELFF. CDR3 nucleotide sequence: TGTGCCAGCAAGCCATTCTTCACCGGGGAGCTGTTTTTT.

The chain is built from TRBV10-3 and TRBJ2-1, with D unresolved. The V and J ends lost 5 bases and 7 bases respectively, with 6 bases between them. Germline V gene lookup returns CDR1 ENHRY and CDR2 SYGVKD. The CDR3 runs to 11 residues. CDR3 region: CAISSNNEQFF. The CDR3, as DNA: TGTGCCATCAGTTCCAATAATGAGCAGTTCTTC.

This chain connects TRBV29-1 to TRBJ2-3; TRBD2 agrees at 7 bases. Germline values: CDR1 SQVTM, CDR2 ANQGSEA. The CDR3 is 14 residues long. J gave up 2 bases and V 4 bases, and 6 bases lay outside the gene matches. The CDR3, as DNA: TGCAGCGTTGGGGGGACTACCGACACAGATACGCAGTATTTT. Translating gives CSVGGTTDTDTQYF.

The rearrangement uses TRBV29-1 and TRBJ2-3, with 10 positions matching TRBD2. The CDR3 consists of 14 residues. Germline-derived CDR1 and CDR2 are SQVTM and ANQGSEA. With V trimmed by 5 bases and J by 6 bases, 8 bases remained unmatched. CDR3 protein: CSVYLRGLADTQYF. Written as DNA, the CDR3 is TGCAGCGTTTATTTAAGGGGACTAGCGGATACGCAGTATTTT.

The rearrangement uses TRBV18 and TRBJ2-7, with a tentative D call TRBD2 (7 bases). V gave up 4 bases and J gave up 2 bases, with 15 bases separating them. This CDR3 region has 15 residues. The germline CDR1 and CDR2 sequences are KGHSH and LQKENI. The CDR3 reads CASSRSRGGPYEQYF. The CDR3 bases are TGTGCCAGCTCACGCTCTAGGGGGGGCCCCTACGAGCAGTACTTC.

The rearrangement links TRBV2 to TRBJ1-2; TRBD1 aligns across 7 bases. V dropped 6 bases and J dropped 8; count of bases not matched to a gene: 6. Germline values: CDR1 SNHLY, CDR2 FYNNEI. The CDR3 consists of 12 residues. The CDR3: CASRRAGGGYTF. In DNA form, the CDR3 reads TGTGCCAGCAGAAGGGCAGGGGGAGGCTACACCTTC.

This sequence joins TRBV19 and TRBJ2-7; maybe TRBD2 (5 bases). The V gene lost 2 bases and the J gene lost 6 bases, with 8 bases spanning the gap. This CDR3 contains 12 residues. Germline CDR1 and CDR2: LNHDA and SQIVND (reference sequence). CDR3 in amino acids: CASSISGIEQYF. CDR3 nucleotides: TGTGCCAGTAGTATATCCGGGATCGAGCAGTACTTC.

This chain links TRBV4-1 with TRBJ1-4, with D hard to call. The length of the CDR3 is 17 residues. Trimming took 0 bases from V and 7 from J, leaving 18 bases between them. Germline loops: CDR1 MGHRA, CDR2 YSYEKL. The CDR3 DNA reads TGCGCCAGCAGCCAAGAGGGTACGAGCCGCATCGGTGAAAAACTGTTTTTT. It codes for CASSQEGTSRIGEKLFF.

This chain joins TRBV9 and TRBJ2-7, with TRBD2 identical over 7 bases. The CDR3 spans 15 residues. Germline V gives CDR1 SGDLS, CDR2 YYNGEE. V was pared by 3 bases and J by 2 bases, with 8 bases of the junction left unmatched. CDR3 nucleotides: TGTGCCAGCAGCGCCTCACCTAGCGGAGCCTACGAGCAGTACTTC. The encoded protein is CASSASPSGAYEQYF.

This sequence joins TRBV7-2 and TRBJ1-2; no definite D call. The CDR3 has 17 amino acids. Deletions cut 1 base from V and 0 bases from J, with 15 bases between. Germline CDR1 SGHTA, CDR2 FQGNSA. DNA for the CDR3: TGTGCCAGCAGCTTAGGTCGTGGCAGGAGATCTAACTATGGCTACACCTTC. It encodes CASSLGRGRRSNYGYTF. Filled out from reference TRBV7-2 and TRBJ1-2, the complete variable domain reads GAGVSQSPSNKVTEKGKDVELRCDPISGHTALYWYRQSLGQGLEFLIYFQGNSAPDKSGLPSDRFSAERTGGSVSTLTIQRTQQEDSAVYLCASSLGRGRRSNYGYTFGSGTRLTVV.

The chain joins TRBV3-1 to TRBJ2-1, with D tentatively TRBD2 (6 bases). The CDR3 runs to 15 residues. CDR1 LGHDT and CDR2 YNNKEL come from the germline V gene (reference sequence). Trimming removed 2 bases from V and 5 bases from J, with 13 bases in between. The CDR3 here is CASSQTRDFNNEQFF. The CDR3 region has the DNA TGTGCCAGCAGCCAAACCCGGGACTTTAACAATGAGCAGTTCTTC.

V usage is TRBV20-1 and J usage is TRBJ2-3; 10 bases fit TRBD1. The ends lost 4 bases at V and 4 bases at J; junction bases unmatched: 5. The germline gives CDR1 DFQATT, CDR2 SNEGSKA (reference sequence). The CDR3 loop spans 14 amino acids. The CDR3 bases are TGCAGTGCTAACGGACAGGGGGGGGCAGATACGCAGTATTTT. Its protein is CSANGQGGADTQYF.

CDR3 amino acids: CSAPNRGGNTDTQYF. The CDR3 DNA reads as TGCAGTGCCCCGAACAGGGGGGGTAACACAGATACGCAGTATTTT. The V and J genes are TRBV20-1 and TRBJ2-3, with D perhaps matching TRBD1 (8 bases). V gave up 6 bases and J gave up 2 bases, with 18 bases separating them. The germline V gene has CDR1 DFQATT and CDR2 SNEGSKA (reference sequence). The CDR3 covers 15 residues.

The V call is TRBV7-9, the J call TRBJ1-4; D might be TRBD1 (5 bases). Looked up from germline, CDR1 is SEHNR and CDR2 is FQNEAQ (reference sequence). V was trimmed by 5 bases and J by 0 bases, leaving 7 bases between them. This CDR3 has 14 residues. DNA of the CDR3: TGTGCCAGCAGCCCCAGGGCAACTAATGAAAAACTGTTTTTT. Translation: CASSPRATNEKLFF.